Below, 10 T cell receptor beta chains from the same sample are listed, as sequenced in a study of PD-1 blockade in mismatch repair-deficient tumors. Generated by immunoSEQ multiplex PCR, the TCRdb table keeps only in-frame clones and is missing some. The data show 17,000 or so clones, about 80% seen once. The starting material was PBMCs, obtained roughly 23 weeks after starting pembrolizumab. These receptor sequences come from an adult with mismatch repair-deficient cancer.

This clone appeared once. V usage is TRBV28 and J usage is TRBJ2-2; possible D gene TRBD1, 6 bases. The CDR3 consists of 14 residues. Germline-derived CDR1 and CDR2 are MDHEN and SYDVKM. Trimming pared 6 bases from V and 5 bases from J, leaving 13 bases between. CDR3 in amino acids: CASRPTGLTGELFF. The CDR3, as DNA: TGTGCCAGCAGACCGACAGGTTTGACCGGGGAGCTGTTTTTT.

The chain recombines TRBV6-4 with TRBJ2-1; TRBD2 agrees at 12 bases. The CDR3 has 16 amino acids. Unmatched junction bases numbered 6, after V lost 2 bases and J lost 7 bases. Germline CDR1 is MRHNA and CDR2 is SNTAGT. CDR3 residues: CASSDAETSGSNEQFF. The CDR3 nucleotides read TGTGCCAGCAGTGACGCAGAGACTAGCGGGAGTAATGAGCAGTTCTTC.

The chain couples TRBV27 to TRBJ2-3; 9 nucleotides agree with TRBD2. This CDR3 is built from 19 residues. V lost 0 bases, J lost 2 bases, and 12 bases stayed unmatched. CDR1 and CDR2 from the germline V gene are MNHEY and SMNVEV (reference sequence). The CDR3 region has the DNA TGTGCCAGCAGTTTATCGATCTTGGGCGGGAGGGCCATCACAGATACGCAGTATTTT. Its protein product is CASSLSILGGRAITDTQYF.

J is TRBJ2-1 and V is TRBV19; unclear D gene. The V gene lost 6 bases and the J gene lost 1 base, with 10 bases spanning the gap. The CDR3 has 14 residues. Germline CDR1 is LNHDA and CDR2 is SQIVND (reference sequence). The CDR3 DNA reads TGTGCCAGTAGATCGTACGGGTCCTACAATGAGCAGTTCTTC. Its translation: CASRSYGSYNEQFF.

The chain uses TRBV7-2 and TRBJ2-5; 8 bases map to TRBD1. The trim removed 5 bases at V and 2 bases at J, leaving 7 bases unmatched. The CDR3 runs 15 residues. Looked up from germline, CDR1 is SGHTA and CDR2 is FQGNSA. The CDR3 DNA follows: TGTGCCAGCAGCCGAGACAGGGGCCATCAAGAGACCCAGTACTTC. Encoded protein: CASSRDRGHQETQYF.

The chain recombines TRBV27 with TRBJ1-5; 7 nucleotides align to TRBD1. The CDR3 has 14 residues. Trimming removed 5 bases from V and 6 bases from J; junction bases left unmatched: 7. Germline-derived CDR1 and CDR2 are MNHEY and SMNVEV (reference sequence). The CDR3: CASSRDRDLQPQHF. The CDR3 bases are TGTGCCAGCAGTAGAGACAGGGATCTTCAGCCCCAGCATTTT.

The CDR3 reads CASSPLGSGNYNEQFF. Written as DNA, the CDR3 is TGTGCCAGCTCACCCCTGGGTAGCGGGAATTACAATGAGCAGTTCTTC. This chain links TRBV18 with TRBJ2-1, with TRBD2 identical over 8 bases. J lost 4 bases, V lost 3 bases, and 8 bases had no gene match. CDR1 and CDR2 (germline): KGHSH, LQKENI. The CDR3 totals 16 residues.

The gene calls are TRBV12-5 and TRBJ1-4; tentatively, D is TRBD1 (6 bases). Germline V gives CDR1 LGHNT, CDR2 FRNRAP. Trimming shortened V by 0 bases and J by 3 bases, and 11 bases separated the two germline ends. The CDR3 is made up of 16 amino acids. The chain's CDR3 is CASGLVRGAPNEKLFF. CDR3 DNA: TGTGCTAGTGGTTTGGTACGGGGGGCGCCTAATGAAAAACTGTTTTTT.

J is TRBJ2-2 and V is TRBV4-2; D is unresolved. Germline values: CDR1 LGHNA, CDR2 YNFKEQ. V lost 1 base to trimming and J lost 0 bases, with 9 bases between them. The CDR3 spans 16 residues. CDR3 sequence (DNA): TGTGCCAGCAGCCAAGTCTCTCTGTCGAACACCGGGGAGCTGTTTTTT. Residues: CASSQVSLSNTGELFF.

This chain connects TRBV30 to TRBJ1-1; perhaps TRBD1 as D (5 bases). Trimming stripped 7 bases from V and 1 base from J, with 19 bases between. The CDR3 sequence is 15 residues long. Germline-derived CDR1 and CDR2 are GTSNPN and SVGIG (reference sequence). CDR3 sequence reads: CAYNRGGRANTEAFF. CDR3 DNA: TGTGCCTACAACCGGGGGGGACGGGCGAACACTGAAGCTTTCTTT.